This is a list of T cell receptor beta chains from one sample in a study of blood T cells in healthy people across ages. A single record per CDR3 protein comes from TCRdb applying MiXCR to the 5' RACE reads. Found here are roughly 1.4 million distinct CDR3 sequences, approximately 59% of them singletons; the top ten hold over 5%. The sequencing input was blood. The source of these receptors is a man younger than 35 in good health. Each CDR3 is given with its conserved first and last residue. The order of the fields is D gene, J gene, V gene, clone size, CDR3 protein, CDR3 DNA. A D gene is named only where the DNA matches it firmly. Only part of the rows carry a size: once, few, many, or a class if the clone is expanded.

D: -; J: TRBJ1-1; V: TRBV7-2; size: -; CDR3: CASSLVKEGEAFF; DNA: TGTGCCAGCAGCTTAGTAAAGGAGGGTGAAGCTTTCTTT
D: TRBD2; J: TRBJ2-7; V: TRBV7-9; size: -; CDR3: CASSSSSGGPGEQYF; DNA: TGTGCCAGCAGCTCGTCTAGCGGGGGGCCCGGCGAGCAGTACTTC
D: TRBD2; J: TRBJ2-1; V: TRBV29-1; size: -; CDR3: CSVDLTSGFSNEQFF; DNA: TGCAGCGTCGATTTGACTAGCGGCTTTTCCAATGAGCAGTTCTTC
D: -; J: TRBJ2-4; V: TRBV12-3/TRBV12-4; size: -; CDR3: CASSLGRVGMYF; DNA: TGTGCCAGCAGTTTAGGCAGGGTAGGGATGTACTTC
D: -; J: TRBJ2-1; V: TRBV5-1; size: -; CDR3: CASERGSNEQFF; DNA: TGCGCCAGTGAGAGGGGGAGCAATGAGCAGTTCTTC
D: -; J: TRBJ2-5; V: TRBV7-6; size: -; CDR3: CASSYIAGSKWTQYF; DNA: TGTGCCAGCAGTTATATTGCAGGGTCCAAGTGGACCCAGTACTTC
D: -; J: TRBJ2-1; V: TRBV4-2; size: -; CDR3: CASSQELGSYNEQFF; DNA: TGTGCCAGCAGCCAAGAACTGGGCTCCTACAATGAGCAGTTCTTC
D: -; J: TRBJ2-3; V: TRBV7-9; size: once; CDR3: CACSHPLGADTQYF; DNA: TGTGCCTGCAGCCACCCCCTGGGGGCAGATACGCAGTATTTT
D: -; J: TRBJ1-2; V: TRBV7-2; size: -; CDR3: CASSLGIRGPRYGYTF; DNA: TGTGCCAGCAGCTTAGGAATCCGGGGGCCTCGATATGGCTACACCTTC
D: -; J: TRBJ2-7; V: TRBV6-2/TRBV6-3; size: once; CDR3: CASCFGGDQDEQYF; DNA: TGTGCCAGCTGTTTTGGGGGAGACCAGGACGAGCAGTACTTC
D: -; J: TRBJ1-1; V: TRBV4-1; size: -; CDR3: CASSQASLGREAFF; DNA: TGCGCCAGCAGCCAAGCCTCATTGGGGAGGGAAGCTTTCTTT
D: -; J: TRBJ2-5; V: TRBV5-1; size: -; CDR3: CASSLPTSKETQYF; DNA: TGCGCCAGCAGCCTACCGACAAGTAAAGAGACCCAGTACTTC
D: -; J: TRBJ2-7; V: TRBV4-3; size: few; CDR3: CASSQDQWGWEQYF; DNA: TGCGCCAGCAGCCAAGATCAGTGGGGTTGGGAGCAGTACTTC
D: TRBD2; J: TRBJ2-3; V: TRBV24-1; size: few; CDR3: CATSDRLAGVADTQYF; DNA: TGTGCCACCAGTGACCGTCTAGCGGGGGTCGCAGATACGCAGTATTTT
D: TRBD1; J: TRBJ2-2; V: TRBV20-1; size: few; CDR3: CSARETGEGTGELFF; DNA: TGCAGTGCTAGAGAGACAGGGGAAGGCACCGGGGAGCTGTTTTTT
D: -; J: TRBJ1-2; V: TRBV4-3; size: -; CDR3: CASSQDSRDNYGYTF; DNA: TGCGCCAGCAGCCAAGATAGCCGGGACAACTATGGCTACACCTTC
D: TRBD2; J: TRBJ2-1; V: TRBV5-8; size: -; CDR3: CASNTGTSGVPSYNEQFF; DNA: TGTGCCAGCAACACCGGGACTAGCGGGGTTCCGTCCTATAATGAGCAGTTCTTC
D: -; J: TRBJ2-1; V: TRBV12-3/TRBV12-4; size: many; CDR3: CASTPLGNNEQFF; DNA: TGTGCCAGCACCCCTCTAGGTAACAATGAGCAGTTCTTC
D: -; J: TRBJ1-2; V: TRBV6-2/TRBV6-3; size: -; CDR3: CASKRGGDGYTF; DNA: TGTGCCAGCAAGAGAGGGGGTGATGGCTACACCTTC
D: -; J: TRBJ2-3; V: TRBV12-3/TRBV12-4; size: few; CDR3: CASSPGTSPSTDTQYF; DNA: TGTGCCAGCAGCCCCGGGACTTCCCCAAGCACAGATACGCAGTATTTT
D: -; J: TRBJ2-3; V: TRBV27; size: -; CDR3: CASRITSGPPTQYF; DNA: TGTGCCAGCAGAATTACCAGCGGGCCCCCCACGCAGTATTTT
D: TRBD1; J: TRBJ1-1; V: TRBV27; size: -; CDR3: CASSLYWTGGWNTEAFF; DNA: TGTGCCAGCAGTCTCTATTGGACAGGGGGCTGGAACACTGAAGCTTTCTTT
D: -; J: TRBJ2-3; V: TRBV29-1; size: -; CDR3: CSVGTSRVTDTQYF; DNA: TGCAGCGTTGGCACTAGCAGGGTTACAGATACGCAGTATTTT
D: -; J: TRBJ2-5; V: TRBV12-3/TRBV12-4; size: -; CDR3: CASSFGTQKRETQYF; DNA: TGTGCCAGCAGTTTCGGGACCCAAAAACGGGAGACCCAGTACTTC
D: TRBD2; J: TRBJ2-1; V: TRBV6-1; size: -; CDR3: CASIGLAGGYNEQFF; DNA: TGTGCCAGCATTGGGCTAGCGGGAGGGTACAATGAGCAGTTCTTC
D: TRBD2; J: TRBJ2-1; V: TRBV6-6; size: -; CDR3: CASSYSRTSGNEQFF; DNA: TGTGCCAGCAGTTACAGCCGGACTAGCGGGAATGAGCAGTTCTTC
D: TRBD1; J: TRBJ1-5; V: TRBV4-1; size: few; CDR3: CASSHPVTGKFRQPQHF; DNA: TGCGCCAGCAGCCACCCCGTGACAGGGAAGTTTCGTCAGCCCCAGCATTTT
D: -; J: TRBJ1-5; V: TRBV7-2; size: -; CDR3: CASSSPGRDDQPQHF; DNA: TGTGCCAGCAGCTCGCCCGGGAGGGATGATCAGCCCCAGCATTTT
D: TRBD2; J: TRBJ2-3; V: TRBV4-1; size: few; CDR3: CASTPSGSSADTQYF; DNA: TGCGCCAGCACGCCTAGCGGGAGTTCCGCAGATACGCAGTATTTT
D: TRBD1; J: TRBJ1-1; V: TRBV29-1; size: -; CDR3: CSVYRGSTEAFF; DNA: TGCAGCGTTTACAGGGGTTCCACTGAAGCTTTCTTT
D: -; J: TRBJ2-4; V: TRBV19; size: -; CDR3: CASSLAGYTKNIQYF; DNA: TGTGCCAGTAGTTTGGCAGGTTATACCAAAAACATTCAGTACTTC
D: -; J: TRBJ2-5; V: TRBV29-1; size: once; CDR3: CSVDQGGGKTQYF; DNA: TGCAGCGTTGATCAGGGTGGAGGGAAGACCCAGTACTTC
D: TRBD1; J: TRBJ1-2; V: TRBV6-1; size: few; CDR3: CASSEGTGGRGYTF; DNA: TGTGCCAGCAGTGAAGGTACAGGGGGTCGTGGCTACACCTTC
D: -; J: TRBJ2-7; V: TRBV29-1; size: -; CDR3: CSVEMGDYEQYF; DNA: TGCAGCGTTGAAATGGGGGACTACGAGCAGTACTTC
D: -; J: TRBJ1-2; V: TRBV6-5; size: few; CDR3: CASSWGARSYGYTF; DNA: TGTGCCAGCAGTTGGGGGGCGCGATCCTATGGCTACACCTTC
D: TRBD1; J: TRBJ1-2; V: TRBV7-2; size: once; CDR3: CASSTDRGQGGYTF; DNA: TGTGCCAGCAGCACAGACAGGGGGCAGGGTGGCTACACCTTC
D: -; J: TRBJ2-5; V: TRBV7-9; size: -; CDR3: CASSKGTPYQETQYF; DNA: TGTGCCAGCAGCAAAGGGACACCGTACCAAGAGACCCAGTACTTC
D: -; J: TRBJ1-2; V: TRBV29-1; size: few; CDR3: CSVGQGDFYGYTF; DNA: TGCAGCGTTGGGCAGGGCGACTTCTATGGCTACACCTTC
D: TRBD1; J: TRBJ2-7; V: TRBV7-8; size: -; CDR3: CASSSGTGGTNEQYF; DNA: TGTGCCAGCAGTTCCGGGACAGGGGGGACTAATGAGCAGTACTTC
D: -; J: TRBJ2-7; V: TRBV6-2/TRBV6-3; size: -; CDR3: CASSYRGVTTSHEQYF; DNA: TGTGCCAGCAGTTACCGAGGAGTCACAACGTCCCACGAGCAGTACTTC
D: TRBD2; J: TRBJ2-7; V: TRBV6-4; size: once; CDR3: CASSGTAGDYNEQYF; DNA: TGTGCCAGCAGTGGAACAGCGGGAGATTACAATGAGCAGTACTTC
D: -; J: TRBJ2-3; V: TRBV4-3; size: -; CDR3: CASSQGIPSTDTQYF; DNA: TGCGCCAGCAGCCAAGGGATCCCTAGCACAGATACGCAGTATTTT
D: TRBD1; J: TRBJ1-2; V: TRBV20-1; size: -; CDR3: CSANTGDGYTF; DNA: TGCAGTGCCAACACAGGGGATGGCTACACCTTC
D: -; J: TRBJ1-2; V: TRBV28; size: -; CDR3: CASSLSPGAMSPHGYTF; DNA: TGTGCCAGCAGTTTATCCCCCGGAGCTATGTCCCCCCATGGCTACACCTTC
D: -; J: TRBJ2-7; V: TRBV20-1; size: few; CDR3: CSADDGYSYEQYF; DNA: TGCAGTGCTGACGACGGGTATTCCTACGAGCAGTACTTC
D: -; J: TRBJ2-7; V: TRBV11-2; size: -; CDR3: CASSFQQNTYEQYF; DNA: TGTGCCAGCAGCTTTCAACAGAATACCTACGAGCAGTACTTC
D: -; J: TRBJ2-7; V: TRBV4-1; size: -; CDR3: CASSQVFFQEPYEQYF; DNA: TGCGCCAGCAGTCAAGTCTTTTTCCAGGAACCTTACGAGCAGTACTTC
D: -; J: TRBJ2-2; V: TRBV6-6; size: -; CDR3: CASTPKAARLNTGELFF; DNA: TGTGCCAGCACCCCGAAGGCGGCAAGACTAAACACCGGGGAGCTGTTTTTT
D: -; J: TRBJ2-1; V: TRBV29-1; size: few; CDR3: CSVVPGGPYNEQFF; DNA: TGCAGCGTTGTGCCGGGGGGCCCCTACAATGAGCAGTTCTTC
D: -; J: TRBJ2-3; V: TRBV20-1; size: -; CDR3: CSAPSAVTDTQYF; DNA: TGCAGTGCCCCCAGCGCGGTGACAGATACGCAGTATTTT
D: -; J: TRBJ2-1; V: TRBV7-2; size: -; CDR3: CASSWQLGEQFF; DNA: TGTGCCAGCAGCTGGCAGTTGGGTGAGCAGTTCTTC
D: TRBD2; J: TRBJ2-1; V: TRBV4-1; size: -; CDR3: CASSQYGGRAWDEQFF; DNA: TGCGCCAGCAGCCAATACGGCGGGAGGGCCTGGGATGAGCAGTTCTTC
D: TRBD1; J: TRBJ2-7; V: TRBV27; size: few; CDR3: CASSLGQGQYEQYF; DNA: TGTGCCAGCAGTTTGGGACAGGGACAATACGAGCAGTACTTC